The present T cell receptor (beta chain) was sequenced within a study of CD8 T cells in ankylosing spondylitis. CDR3 length equals 13 residues. Looked up from germline, CDR1 is KGHSH and CDR2 is LQKENI. V dropped 3 bases and J dropped 4; count of bases not matched to a gene: 3. Libraries for TCR beta were made by quantitative 5'-RACE with molecular barcodes. Via MiXCR, TCRdb re-called the 5' RACE reads, giving one row per CDR3 protein. The profile shows some 200,000 distinct CDR3 sequences, roughly 25% of them singletons. The TCR comes from a male donor with ankylosing spondylitis or in good health (not recorded which). The rearrangement links TRBV18 to TRBJ2-7; 7 bases align to TRBD2. Input material: blood, either unsorted or a sorted T cell fraction (not recorded which). The CDR3 DNA is TGTGCCAGCTCACCTTTTAGCGGGTACGAGCAGTACTTC. Translated, it gives CASSPFSGYEQYF.